The clone carrying this T cell receptor beta chain appeared a few times. Its antigen is not known. This sample is part of a study of blood T cells in healthy people across ages. Study at large: About one barcoded beta molecule per two T cells came from capture by template switching.

The ends were cut back, 0 bases at V and 1 base at J, with 4 bases in the middle. The CDR3 is made up of 12 amino acids. Germline values: CDR1 DFQATT, CDR2 SNEGSKA (reference sequence). Whole-study results and caveats: Roughly linear age-related decline in beta diversity appeared, significant by age 40. The unsorted PBMCs prevented any conclusive comparison of naive versus antigen-experienced cells.

Whenever a sample was processed, at least 6 million PBMCs were isolated. Sample-barcoded 5' priming and a J-beta primer mix drove a second PCR of about 6 to 11 cycles. In TCRdb, the 5' RACE reads were re-called with MiXCR into one record per CDR3 protein. The table includes over a million distinct CDR3 sequences, around 42% detected once. V and J are TRBV20-1 and TRBJ2-7; D is unresolved. The clonotype was recovered from a woman aged 18-35 years in good health. The sequencing sample was made of blood. The CDR3 DNA reads as TGCAGTGCTAGAGATCTATCCTACGAGCAGTACTTC. As protein: CSARDLSYEQYF.